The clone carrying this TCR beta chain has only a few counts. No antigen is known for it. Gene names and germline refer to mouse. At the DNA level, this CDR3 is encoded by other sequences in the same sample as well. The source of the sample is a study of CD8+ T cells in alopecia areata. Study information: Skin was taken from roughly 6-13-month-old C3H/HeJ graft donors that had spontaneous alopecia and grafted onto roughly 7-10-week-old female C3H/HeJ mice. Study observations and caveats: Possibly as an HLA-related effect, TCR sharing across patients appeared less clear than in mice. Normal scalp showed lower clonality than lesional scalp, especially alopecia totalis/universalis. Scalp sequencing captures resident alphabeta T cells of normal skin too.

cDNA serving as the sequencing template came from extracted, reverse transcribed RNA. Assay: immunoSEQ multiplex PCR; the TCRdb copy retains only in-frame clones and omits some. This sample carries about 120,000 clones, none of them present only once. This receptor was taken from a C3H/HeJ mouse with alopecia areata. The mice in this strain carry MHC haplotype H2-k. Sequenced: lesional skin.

The chain's CDR3 is CASSEGGRAETLYF. Partial CDR3 DNA: TGTGCCAGCAGTGAGGGGGGGCGGGCAGAA. The chain is built from TRBV13-1 and TRBJ2-3, with 8 nucleotides matching TRBD2. Coverage ceases 4 residues before the CDR3 finishes, and the germline J gene fills in the end. The germline CDR1 and CDR2 sequences are NSHNY and SYGAGN. The CDR3 sequence is 14 residues long. V shed 2 bases, J shed 3 bases, and the junction held 2 bases outside the gene matches.